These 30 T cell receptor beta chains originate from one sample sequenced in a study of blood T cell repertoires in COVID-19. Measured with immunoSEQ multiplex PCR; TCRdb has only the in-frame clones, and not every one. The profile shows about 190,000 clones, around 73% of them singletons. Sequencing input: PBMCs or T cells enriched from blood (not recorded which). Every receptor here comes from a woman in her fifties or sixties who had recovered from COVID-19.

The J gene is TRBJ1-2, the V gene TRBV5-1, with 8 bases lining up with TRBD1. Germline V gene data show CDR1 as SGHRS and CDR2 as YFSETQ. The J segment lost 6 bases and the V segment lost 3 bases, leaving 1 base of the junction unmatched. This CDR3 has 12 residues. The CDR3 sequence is CASSSTGDGYTF. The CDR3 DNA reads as TGCGCCAGCAGCTCGACAGGGGATGGCTACACCTTC. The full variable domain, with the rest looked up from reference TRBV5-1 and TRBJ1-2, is KAGVTQTPRYLIKTRGQQVTLSCSPISGHRSVSWYQQTPGQGLQFLFEYFSETQRNKGNFPGRFSGRQFSNSRSEMNVSTLELGDSALYLCASSSTGDGYTFGSGTRLTVV.

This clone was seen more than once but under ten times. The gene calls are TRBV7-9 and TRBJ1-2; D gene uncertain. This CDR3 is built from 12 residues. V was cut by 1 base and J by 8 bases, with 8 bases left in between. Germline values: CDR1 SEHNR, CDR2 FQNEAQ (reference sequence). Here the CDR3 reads CASSLDNRGYTF. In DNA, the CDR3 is TGTGCCAGCAGCTTAGATAACCGGGGCTACACCTTC.

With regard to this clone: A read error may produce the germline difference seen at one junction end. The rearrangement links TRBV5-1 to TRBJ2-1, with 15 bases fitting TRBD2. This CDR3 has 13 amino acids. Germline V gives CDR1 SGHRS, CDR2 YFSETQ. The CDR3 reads CASSLGTSGRVVF. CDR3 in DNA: TGCGCCAGCAGCTTGGGGACTAGCGGGAGGGTGGTCTTC.

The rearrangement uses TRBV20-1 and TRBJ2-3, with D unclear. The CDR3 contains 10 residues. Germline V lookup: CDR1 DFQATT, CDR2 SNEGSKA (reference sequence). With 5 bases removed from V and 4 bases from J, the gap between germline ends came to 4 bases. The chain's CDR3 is CSAGPDTQYF. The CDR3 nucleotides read TGCAGTGCTGGCCCAGATACGCAGTATTTT.

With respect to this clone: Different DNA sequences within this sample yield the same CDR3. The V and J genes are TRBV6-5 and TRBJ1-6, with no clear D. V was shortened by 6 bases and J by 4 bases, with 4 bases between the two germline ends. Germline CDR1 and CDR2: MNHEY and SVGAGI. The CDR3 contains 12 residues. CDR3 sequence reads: CASRQYNSPLHF. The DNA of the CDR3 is TGTGCCAGCAGACAGTATAATTCACCCCTCCACTTT.

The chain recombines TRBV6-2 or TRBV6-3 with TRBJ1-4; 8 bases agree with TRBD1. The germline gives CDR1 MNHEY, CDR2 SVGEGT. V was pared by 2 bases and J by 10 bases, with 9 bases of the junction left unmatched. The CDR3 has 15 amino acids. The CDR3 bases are TGTGCCAGCAGTTACCAATCCGGACAGGGCGGAAAACTGTTTTTT. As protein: CASSYQSGQGGKLFF.

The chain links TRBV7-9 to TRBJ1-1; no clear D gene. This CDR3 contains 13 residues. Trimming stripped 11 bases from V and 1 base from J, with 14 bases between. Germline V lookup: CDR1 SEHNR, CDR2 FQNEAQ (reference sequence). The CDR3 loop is CAGMGGGNTEAFF. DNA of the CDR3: TGTGCCGGTATGGGCGGAGGGAACACTGAAGCTTTCTTT.

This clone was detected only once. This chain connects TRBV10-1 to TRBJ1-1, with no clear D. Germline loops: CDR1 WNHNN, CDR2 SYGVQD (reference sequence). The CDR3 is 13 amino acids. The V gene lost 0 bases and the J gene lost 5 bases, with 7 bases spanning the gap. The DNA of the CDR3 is TGCGCCAGCAGTGAGTCCCCGGGAACTGAAGCTTTCTTT. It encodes CASSESPGTEAFF.

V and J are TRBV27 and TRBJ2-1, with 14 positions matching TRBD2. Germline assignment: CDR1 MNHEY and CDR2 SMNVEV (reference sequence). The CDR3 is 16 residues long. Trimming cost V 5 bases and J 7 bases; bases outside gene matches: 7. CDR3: CASSRAGTSGGNEQFF. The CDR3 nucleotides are TGTGCCAGCAGTAGAGCGGGGACTAGCGGGGGTAATGAGCAGTTCTTC.

CDR3 in DNA: TGTGCCAGCAGCGTGGTCAAGCAGGGGGCAGGTGGAAACACCATATATTTT. Amino acid sequence: CASSVVKQGAGGNTIYF. The chain couples TRBV28 to TRBJ1-3; 8 positions match TRBD1. Germline V gives CDR1 MDHEN, CDR2 SYDVKM. The J segment lost 3 bases and the V segment lost 6 bases, leaving 13 bases of the junction unmatched. CDR3 length equals 17 residues.

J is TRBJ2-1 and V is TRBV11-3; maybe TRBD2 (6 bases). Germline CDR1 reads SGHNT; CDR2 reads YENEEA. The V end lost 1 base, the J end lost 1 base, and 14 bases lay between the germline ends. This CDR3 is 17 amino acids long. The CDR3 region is CASSLVGGAGSYNEQFF. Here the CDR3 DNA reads TGTGCCAGCAGCTTAGTAGGTGGCGCGGGATCCTACAATGAGCAGTTCTTC.

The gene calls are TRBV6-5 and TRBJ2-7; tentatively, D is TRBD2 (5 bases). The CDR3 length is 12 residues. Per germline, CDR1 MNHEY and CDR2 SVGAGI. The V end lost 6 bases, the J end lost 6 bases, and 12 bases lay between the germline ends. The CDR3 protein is CASREGPREQYF. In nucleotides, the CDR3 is TGTGCCAGCAGAGAGGGTCCGCGCGAGCAGTACTTC.

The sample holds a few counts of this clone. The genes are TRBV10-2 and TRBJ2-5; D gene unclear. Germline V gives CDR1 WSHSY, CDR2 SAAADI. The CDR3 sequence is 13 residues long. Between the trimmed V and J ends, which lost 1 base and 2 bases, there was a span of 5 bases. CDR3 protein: CASSEWQQETQYF. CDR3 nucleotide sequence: TGCGCCAGCAGTGAGTGGCAACAAGAGACCCAGTACTTC.

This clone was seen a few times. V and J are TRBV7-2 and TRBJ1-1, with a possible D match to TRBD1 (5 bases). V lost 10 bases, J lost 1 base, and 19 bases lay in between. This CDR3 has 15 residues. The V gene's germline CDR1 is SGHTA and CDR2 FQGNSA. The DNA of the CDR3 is TGTGCCACTGCGGCGGGGCCCCTTCGGAACACTGAAGCTTTCTTT. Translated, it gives CATAAGPLRNTEAFF.

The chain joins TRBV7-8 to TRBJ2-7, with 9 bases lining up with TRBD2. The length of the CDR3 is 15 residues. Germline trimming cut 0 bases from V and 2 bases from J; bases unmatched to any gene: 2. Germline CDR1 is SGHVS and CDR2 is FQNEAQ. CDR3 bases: TGTGCCAGCAGCTTAGCGACTAGCGGTGCCTACGAGCAGTACTTC. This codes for CASSLATSGAYEQYF.

CDR3 nucleotide sequence: TGCGCCAGCAGCCAAGATCCTACGACAGGTCCAAGCGGCTACACCTTC. Amino acids: CASSQDPTTGPSGYTF. V is TRBV4-3 and J is TRBJ1-2, with D perhaps TRBD1 (6 bases). The CDR3 contains 16 residues. V was shortened by 0 bases and J by 8 bases, with 19 bases between the two germline ends. From germline, CDR1 is LGHNA and CDR2 YSLEER.

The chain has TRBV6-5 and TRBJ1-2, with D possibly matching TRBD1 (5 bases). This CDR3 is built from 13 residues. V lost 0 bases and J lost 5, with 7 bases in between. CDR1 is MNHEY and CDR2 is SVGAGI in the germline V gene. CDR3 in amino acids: CASSYSRQYGYTF. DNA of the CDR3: TGTGCCAGCAGTTACTCGAGACAGTATGGCTACACCTTC.

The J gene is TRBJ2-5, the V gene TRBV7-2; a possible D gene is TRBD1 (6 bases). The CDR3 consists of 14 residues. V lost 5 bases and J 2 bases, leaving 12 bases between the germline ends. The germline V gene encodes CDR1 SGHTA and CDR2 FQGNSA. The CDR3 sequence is CASSPRTAQETQYF. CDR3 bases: TGTGCCAGCAGCCCTCGGACAGCGCAAGAGACCCAGTACTTC.

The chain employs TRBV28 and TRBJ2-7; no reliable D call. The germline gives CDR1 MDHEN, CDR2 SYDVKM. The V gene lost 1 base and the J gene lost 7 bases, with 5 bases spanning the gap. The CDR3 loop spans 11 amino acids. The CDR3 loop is CASSLLTEQYF. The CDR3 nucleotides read TGTGCCAGCAGTTTATTGACAGAGCAGTACTTC.

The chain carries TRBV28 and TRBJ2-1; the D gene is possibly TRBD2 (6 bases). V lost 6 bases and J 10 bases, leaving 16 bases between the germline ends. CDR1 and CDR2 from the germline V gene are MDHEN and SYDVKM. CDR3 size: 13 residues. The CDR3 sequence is CASRPGGPREQFF. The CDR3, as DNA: TGTGCCAGCAGGCCTGGAGGGCCCAGGGAGCAGTTCTTC. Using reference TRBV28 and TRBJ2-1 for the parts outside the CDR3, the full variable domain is DVKVTQSSRYLVKRTGEKVFLECVQDMDHENMFWYRQDPGLGLRLIYFSYDVKMKEKGDIPEGYSVSREKKERFSLILESASTNQTSMYLCASRPGGPREQFFGPGTRLTVL.

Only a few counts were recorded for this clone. The CDR3 coding sequence is TGTGCCAGCAGCTTGGCAGGGTCTTTCTATGGCTACACCTTC. Its protein is CASSLAGSFYGYTF. This chain connects TRBV5-6 to TRBJ1-2, with a tentative D call TRBD1 (5 bases). The CDR3 is 14 residues long. Germline V CDR1 and CDR2: SGHDT, YYEEEE. Trimming stripped 0 bases from V and 4 bases from J, with 10 bases between.

The DNA for the CDR3 is TGTGCCAGCAGAATACGGCCGCGTGAGGACAGAATATTCACTGAAGCTTTCTTT. Encoded protein: CASRIRPREDRIFTEAFF. This chain links TRBV28 with TRBJ1-1; the D gene is possibly TRBD1 (6 bases). Trimming left V 6 bases short and J 4 bases short, with 27 bases between. The CDR3 loop spans 18 amino acids. The germline V gene has CDR1 MDHEN and CDR2 SYDVKM.

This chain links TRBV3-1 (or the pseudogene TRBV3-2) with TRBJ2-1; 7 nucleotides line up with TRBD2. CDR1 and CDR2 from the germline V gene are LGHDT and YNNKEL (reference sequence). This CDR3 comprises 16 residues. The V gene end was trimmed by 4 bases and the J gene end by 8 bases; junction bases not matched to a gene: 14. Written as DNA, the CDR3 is TGTGCCAGCAGCCGCCTTGGACTAGTAGGAGGGCATGAGCAGTTCTTC. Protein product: CASSRLGLVGGHEQFF.

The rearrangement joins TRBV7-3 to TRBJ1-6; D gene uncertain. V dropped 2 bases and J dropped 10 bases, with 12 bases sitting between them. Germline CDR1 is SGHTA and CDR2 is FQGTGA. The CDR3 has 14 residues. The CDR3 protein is CASSLGGSRSPLHF. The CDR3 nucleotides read TGTGCCAGCAGCTTAGGTGGTTCTCGGTCACCCCTCCACTTT.

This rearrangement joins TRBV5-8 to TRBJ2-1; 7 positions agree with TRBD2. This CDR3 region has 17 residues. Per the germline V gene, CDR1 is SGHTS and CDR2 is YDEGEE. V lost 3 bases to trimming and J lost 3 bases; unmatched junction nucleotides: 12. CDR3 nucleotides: TGTGCCAGCAGCTCCCCTTTAGCGGGTGGTGGCTACAATGAGCAGTTCTTC. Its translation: CASSSPLAGGGYNEQFF. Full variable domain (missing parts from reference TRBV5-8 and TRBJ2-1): EAGVTQSPTHLIKTRGQQATLRCSPISGHTSVYWYQQALGLGLQFLLWYDEGEERNRGNFPPRFSGRQFPNYSSELNVNALELEDSALYLCASSSPLAGGGYNEQFFGPGTRLTVL.

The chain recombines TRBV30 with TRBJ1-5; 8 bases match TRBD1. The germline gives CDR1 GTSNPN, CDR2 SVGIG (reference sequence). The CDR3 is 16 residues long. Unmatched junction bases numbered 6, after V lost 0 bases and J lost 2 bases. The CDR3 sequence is CAWSVRSDRGNQPQHF. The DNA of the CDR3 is TGTGCCTGGAGTGTACGCTCGGACAGGGGCAATCAGCCCCAGCATTTT.

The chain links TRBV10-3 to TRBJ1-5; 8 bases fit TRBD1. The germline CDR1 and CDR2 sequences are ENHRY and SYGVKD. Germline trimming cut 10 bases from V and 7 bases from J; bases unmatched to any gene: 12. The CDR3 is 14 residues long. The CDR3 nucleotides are TGTGCCACCCAGGACAGGGCGGTAGACCAGCCCCAGCATTTT. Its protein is CATQDRAVDQPQHF.

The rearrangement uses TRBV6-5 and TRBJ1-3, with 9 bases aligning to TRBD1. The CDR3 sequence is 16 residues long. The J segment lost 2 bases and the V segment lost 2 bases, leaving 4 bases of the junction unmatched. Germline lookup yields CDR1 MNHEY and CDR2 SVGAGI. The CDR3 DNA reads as TGTGCCAGCAGTTACGGGACAGGGATCACTGGAAACACCATATATTTT. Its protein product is CASSYGTGITGNTIYF.

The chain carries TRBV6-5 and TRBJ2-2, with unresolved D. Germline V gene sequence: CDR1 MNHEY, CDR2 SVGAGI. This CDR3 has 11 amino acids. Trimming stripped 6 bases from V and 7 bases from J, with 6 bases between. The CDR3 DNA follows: TGTGCCAGCAGATTCCGCGGGGAGCTGTTTTTT. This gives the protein CASRFRGELFF.

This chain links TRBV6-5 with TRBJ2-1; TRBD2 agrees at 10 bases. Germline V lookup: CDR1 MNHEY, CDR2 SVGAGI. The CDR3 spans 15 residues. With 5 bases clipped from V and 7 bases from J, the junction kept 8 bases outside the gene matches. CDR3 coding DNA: TGTGCCAGCAGTAGGAGCGGGAGGGCTGAGAATGAGCAGTTCTTC. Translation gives CASSRSGRAENEQFF.